Included here is one TCR beta chain sequence, with context. Its antigen is as yet unknown. This sample is drawn from a study of T cell responses to AZD1222 COVID-19 vaccine. Notes on the study in general: Vaccine-associated CD4 TCRs spanned spike, dominant at 160-218 and 743-854.

The V gene lost 4 bases and the J gene lost 2 bases, with 12 bases spanning the gap. Per germline, CDR1 KGHSH and CDR2 LQKENI. The CDR3 covers 14 residues. Assay: immunoSEQ multiplex PCR; the TCRdb copy retains only in-frame clones and omits some. The sample contains 80,000 or so clones, about 89% of which appear only once. The sample consisted of peripheral blood, taken on day 0 of MenACWY control vaccination. The origin of this receptor is an adult in good health. The chain has TRBV18 and TRBJ2-7; D may be TRBD2 (6 bases). For the CDR3, the DNA is TGTGCCAGCTCACAAGGGACTTCCGCCTACGAGCAGTACTTC. It codes for CASSQGTSAYEQYF.